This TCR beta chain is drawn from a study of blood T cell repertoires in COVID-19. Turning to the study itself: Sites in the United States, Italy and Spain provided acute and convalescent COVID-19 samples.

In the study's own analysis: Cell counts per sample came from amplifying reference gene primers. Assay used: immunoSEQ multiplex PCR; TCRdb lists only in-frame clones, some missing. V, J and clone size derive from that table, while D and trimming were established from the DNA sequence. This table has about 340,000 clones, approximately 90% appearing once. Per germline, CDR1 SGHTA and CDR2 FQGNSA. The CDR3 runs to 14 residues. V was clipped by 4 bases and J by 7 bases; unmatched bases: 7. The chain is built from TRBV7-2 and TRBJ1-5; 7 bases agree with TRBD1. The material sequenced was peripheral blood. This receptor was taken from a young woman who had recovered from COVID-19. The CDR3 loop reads CASSSRQGRQPQHF. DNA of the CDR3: TGTGCCAGCAGCTCTCGACAGGGAAGACAGCCCCAGCATTTT. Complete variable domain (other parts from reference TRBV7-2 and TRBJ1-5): GAGVSQSPSNKVTEKGKDVELRCDPISGHTALYWYRQSLGQGLEFLIYFQGNSAPDKSGLPSDRFSAERTGGSVSTLTIQRTQQEDSAVYLCASSSRQGRQPQHFGDGTRLSIL.